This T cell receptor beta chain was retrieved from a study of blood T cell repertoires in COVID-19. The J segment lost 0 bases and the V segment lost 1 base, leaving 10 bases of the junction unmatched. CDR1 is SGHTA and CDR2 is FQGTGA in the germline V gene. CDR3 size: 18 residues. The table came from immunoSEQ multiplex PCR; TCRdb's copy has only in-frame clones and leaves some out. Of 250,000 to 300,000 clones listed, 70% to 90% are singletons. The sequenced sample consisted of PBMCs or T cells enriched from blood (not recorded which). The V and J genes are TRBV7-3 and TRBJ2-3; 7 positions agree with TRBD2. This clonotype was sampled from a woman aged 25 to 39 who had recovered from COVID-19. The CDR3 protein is CASSLRPSGILSTDTQYF. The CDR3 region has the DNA TGTGCCAGCAGCTTAAGGCCTAGCGGAATCCTAAGCACAGATACGCAGTATTTT. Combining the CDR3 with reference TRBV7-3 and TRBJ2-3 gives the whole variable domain GAGVSQTPSNKVTEKGKYVELRCDPISGHTALYWYRQSLGQGPEFLIYFQGTGAADDSGLPNDRFFAVRPEGSVSTLKIQRTERGDSAVYLCASSLRPSGILSTDTQYFGPGTRLTVL.